These T cell receptor beta chains were read from a single sample in a study of blood T cell repertoires in COVID-19. Profiled with immunoSEQ multiplex PCR; TCRdb holds only in-frame clones, not every one. The sample includes roughly 120,000 clones, 85% of them seen just once. The source material was peripheral blood. These TCRs come from a man in his forties with acute or convalescent COVID-19. Each CDR3 is given with its conserved first and last residue. D genes are given only for firm matches. Size tells how often a clone was seen (once, few, many) or the class of an expanded clone, and some rows leave it out.

clone_size	v_call	j_call	d_call	cdr3_aa	cdr3_nt
-	TRBV20-1	TRBJ1-1	TRBD1	CSAGQVEAFF	TGCAGTGCCGGACAGGTTGAAGCTTTCTTT
-	TRBV10-3	TRBJ2-3	TRBD2	CAISDPGVAGPTDTQYF	TGTGCCATCAGTGACCCGGGGGTAGCGGGCCCCACAGATACGCAGTATTTT
-	TRBV10-3	TRBJ2-1	TRBD2	CAISENGAGEREQFF	TGTGCCATCAGTGAAAATGGAGCGGGAGAACGTGAGCAGTTCTTC
-	TRBV29-1	TRBJ2-3	-	CSVEDMGFTQYF	TGCAGCGTTGAAGATATGGGCTTTACGCAGTATTTT
-	TRBV14	TRBJ2-7	-	CASSQDLILSEQYF	TGTGCCAGCAGCCAAGATCTAATCCTCTCCGAGCAGTACTTC
-	TRBV27	TRBJ2-3	-	CASSTLTVAGFTDTQYF	TGTGCCAGCAGTACCTTGACAGTGGCGGGGTTCACAGATACGCAGTATTTT
-	TRBV28	TRBJ1-4	TRBD1	CASSRQGGEKLFF	TGTGCCAGCAGTCGACAGGGCGGCGAAAAACTGTTTTTT
-	TRBV30	TRBJ1-3	TRBD1	CAWSRWTGSGNTIYF	TGTGCCTGGAGCCGATGGACAGGCTCTGGAAACACCATATATTTT
-	TRBV29-1	TRBJ1-2	-	CSVAQDRGYTF	TGCAGCGTTGCCCAGGATAGAGGCTACACCTTC
-	TRBV28	TRBJ2-4	-	CASSLHSSAKNIQYF	TGTGCCAGCAGTTTGCACAGCTCGGCCAAAAACATTCAGTACTTC
-	TRBV18	TRBJ2-5	TRBD2	CASSPAGGSKETQYF	TGTGCCAGCTCACCAGCGGGGGGCTCCAAAGAGACCCAGTACTTC
once	TRBV6-5	TRBJ1-1	-	CASSYIPGGDTEAFF	TGTGCCAGCAGTTACATCCCGGGCGGGGACACTGAAGCTTTCTTT
-	TRBV18	TRBJ2-1	-	CASSELANEQFF	TGTGCCAGCTCCGAGCTAGCCAATGAGCAGTTCTTC
-	TRBV29-1	TRBJ1-1	-	CSVHQAGNTEAFF	TGCAGCGTGCACCAGGCAGGGAACACTGAAGCTTTCTTT
-	TRBV30	TRBJ2-1	TRBD1	CAWLTAQGAKLRLNEQFF	TGTGCCTGGCTCACGGCCCAGGGGGCAAAACTTCGGTTGAATGAGCAGTTCTTC
-	TRBV29-1	TRBJ2-3	-	CSVGDAAAQYF	TGCAGCGTTGGGGATGCAGCGGCGCAGTATTTT
-	TRBV2	TRBJ1-5	TRBD1	CASSTGTGERQPQHF	TGTGCCAGCAGTACCGGGACAGGGGAGCGTCAGCCCCAGCATTTT
few	TRBV7-9	TRBJ1-1	TRBD1	CANRGVNTEAFF	TGTGCCAACAGGGGCGTGAACACTGAAGCTTTCTTT
-	TRBV7-3	TRBJ2-2	-	CASSSWAGGELFF	TGTGCCAGCAGCTCATGGGCGGGCGGGGAGCTGTTTTTT
-	TRBV12-5	TRBJ2-3	-	CASGLGQSTDTQYF	TGTGCTAGTGGTTTGGGGCAGAGCACAGATACGCAGTATTTT
-	TRBV5-4	TRBJ2-3	-	CASSSQTNRVNTQYF	TGTGCCAGCAGCTCTCAAACAAACAGGGTGAATACGCAGTATTTT
-	TRBV6-2/TRBV6-3	TRBJ1-5	TRBD1	CASSYSDRDRVHQPQHF	TGTGCCAGCAGTTACTCGGACCGGGACAGGGTACATCAGCCCCAGCATTTT
-	TRBV14	TRBJ2-7	TRBD2	CASSQDRPAGAGQYEQYF	TGTGCCAGCAGCCAAGATCGGCCCGCGGGAGCTGGGCAATACGAGCAGTACTTC
-	TRBV18	TRBJ2-4	TRBD2	CASSPVERGGKNIQYF	TGTGCCAGCTCACCAGTCGAGCGGGGCGGCAAAAACATTCAGTACTTC
-	TRBV18	TRBJ1-6	-	CASSPLDSYNSPLHF	TGTGCCAGCTCACCGCTGGACAGCTATAATTCACCCCTCCACTTT
once	TRBV5-1	TRBJ2-5	TRBD2	CASSFGGTQETQYF	TGCGCCAGCAGCTTCGGGGGGACCCAAGAGACCCAGTACTTC
few	TRBV9	TRBJ1-1	-	CASGQYMNTEAFF	TGTGCCAGCGGACAGTACATGAACACTGAAGCTTTCTTT
-	TRBV9	TRBJ1-6	-	CASSVGGQDNSPLHF	TGTGCCAGCAGCGTAGGAGGGCAGGATAATTCACCCCTCCACTTT
-	TRBV28	TRBJ1-2	-	CASSLEAGFVYGYTF	TGTGCCAGCAGTTTAGAGGCCGGGTTTGTCTATGGCTACACCTTC
-	TRBV11-3	TRBJ2-3	TRBD2	CASSLSRLATDTQYF	TGTGCCAGCAGCTTATCCCGACTAGCTACAGATACGCAGTATTTT
-	TRBV4-1	TRBJ1-6	TRBD1	CASSRDRGNSPLHF	TGCGCCAGCAGCCGAGACAGGGGTAATTCACCCCTCCACTTT
-	TRBV18	TRBJ2-3	-	CASSRRVTGDTQYF	TGTGCCAGCTCACGGAGGGTGACGGGGGATACGCAGTATTTT
-	TRBV2	TRBJ1-2	TRBD1	CASSYDRGNYGYTF	TGTGCCAGCAGTTACGACAGGGGGAACTATGGCTACACCTTC
-	TRBV7-3	TRBJ2-3	TRBD2	CASSPSGRGDTQYF	TGTGCCAGCAGCCCTTCGGGGCGGGGGGATACGCAGTATTTT
-	TRBV7-2	TRBJ2-7	-	CASSTTWGTLSYEQYF	TGTGCCAGCAGCACCACGTGGGGCACACTCTCCTACGAGCAGTACTTC
few	TRBV2	TRBJ2-5	-	CASRATGVGQETQYF	TGTGCCAGCAGAGCCACCGGGGTGGGCCAAGAGACCCAGTACTTC
-	TRBV5-1	TRBJ2-7	-	CASSLWQANSYEQYF	TGCGCCAGCAGCTTGTGGCAGGCCAACTCCTACGAGCAGTACTTC
-	TRBV18	TRBJ2-3	-	CASSPGLGGNTQYF	TGTGCCAGCTCACCTGGACTAGGGGGAAATACGCAGTATTTT
-	TRBV5-6	TRBJ1-6	-	CASSLWAARRYNSPLHF	TGTGCCAGCAGCTTGTGGGCAGCTCGCCGCTATAATTCACCCCTCCACTTT
-	TRBV15	TRBJ2-3	-	CATSRDGLTTDTQYF	TGTGCCACCAGCAGAGACGGACTTACCACAGATACGCAGTATTTT
-	TRBV7-9	TRBJ2-7	TRBD1	CASSSSGTVPEQYF	TGTGCCAGCAGCTCCTCCGGGACAGTACCCGAGCAGTACTTC
-	TRBV7-3	TRBJ2-7	TRBD2	CASSSTGLAGGFYEQYF	TGTGCCAGCAGCTCGACGGGACTAGCGGGGGGTTTTTACGAGCAGTACTTC
-	TRBV27	TRBJ1-2	TRBD1	CASSLAGGYGYTF	TGTGCCAGCAGTTTAGCAGGGGGGTATGGCTACACCTTC
few	TRBV4-1	TRBJ1-6	TRBD1	CASSQVWTGGNSPLHF	TGCGCCAGCAGCCAAGTATGGACAGGGGGGAATTCACCCCTCCACTTT
few	TRBV2	TRBJ1-5	-	CASRLEVSRNQPQHF	TGTGCCAGCAGGTTAGAGGTCTCGCGCAATCAGCCCCAGCATTTT